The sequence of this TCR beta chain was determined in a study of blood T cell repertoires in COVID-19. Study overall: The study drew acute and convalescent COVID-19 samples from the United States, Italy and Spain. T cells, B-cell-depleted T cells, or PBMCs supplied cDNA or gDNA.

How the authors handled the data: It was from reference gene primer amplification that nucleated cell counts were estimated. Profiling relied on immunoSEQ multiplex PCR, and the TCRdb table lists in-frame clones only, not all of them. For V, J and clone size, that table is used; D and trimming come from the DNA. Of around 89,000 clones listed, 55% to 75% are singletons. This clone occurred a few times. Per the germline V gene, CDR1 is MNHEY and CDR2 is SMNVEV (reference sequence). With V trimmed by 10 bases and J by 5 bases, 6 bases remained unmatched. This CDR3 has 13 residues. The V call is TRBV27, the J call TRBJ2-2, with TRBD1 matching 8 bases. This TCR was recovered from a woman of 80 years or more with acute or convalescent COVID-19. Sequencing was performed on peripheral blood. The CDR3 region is CAIMTGETGELFF. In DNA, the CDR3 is TGTGCCATTATGACAGGGGAGACCGGGGAGCTGTTTTTT.